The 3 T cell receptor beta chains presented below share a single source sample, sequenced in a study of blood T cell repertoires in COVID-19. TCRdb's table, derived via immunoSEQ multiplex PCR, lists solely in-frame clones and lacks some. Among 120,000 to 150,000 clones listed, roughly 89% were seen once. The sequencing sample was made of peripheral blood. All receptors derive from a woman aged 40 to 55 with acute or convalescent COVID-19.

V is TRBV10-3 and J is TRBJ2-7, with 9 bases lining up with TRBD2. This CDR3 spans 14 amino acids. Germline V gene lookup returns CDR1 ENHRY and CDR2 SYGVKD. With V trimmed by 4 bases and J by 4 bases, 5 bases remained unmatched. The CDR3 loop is CAISASSGIYEQYF. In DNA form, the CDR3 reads TGTGCCATCAGTGCTTCTAGCGGGATATACGAGCAGTACTTC.

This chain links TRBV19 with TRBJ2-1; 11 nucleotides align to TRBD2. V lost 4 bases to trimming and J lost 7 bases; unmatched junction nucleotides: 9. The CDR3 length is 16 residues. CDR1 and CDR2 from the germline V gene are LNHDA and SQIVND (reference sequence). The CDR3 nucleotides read TGTGCCAGTAGTAGGGGTAGCGGGAGGGTTTGGAATGAGCAGTTCTTC. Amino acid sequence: CASSRGSGRVWNEQFF.

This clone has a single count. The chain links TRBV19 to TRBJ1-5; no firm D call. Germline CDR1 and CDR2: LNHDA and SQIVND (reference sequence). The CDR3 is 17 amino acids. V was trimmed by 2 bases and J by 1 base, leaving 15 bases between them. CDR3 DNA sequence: TGTGCCAGTAGTATACATCCCCTCCACTTAAGCAATCAGCCCCAGCATTTT. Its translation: CASSIHPLHLSNQPQHF.